This T cell receptor (beta chain) was recorded in a study of blood T cells in healthy people across ages (dated by TCRdb to the mid-2010s). Broadly, across the study: In model experiments, template switching captured about one uniquely barcoded TCR beta cDNA molecule for every two T cells. The study analyzed two additional independent replicas of 1 million unique cDNA reads from the same blood draw for two donors, one aged 18 to 29 and one aged 80 or older. Four age groups were formed from the donors: young (average approximately 15 years), middle-aged (approximately 42), aged (over 55) and long-lived (about 80). Donors of different ages were randomly distributed across sequencing lanes to avoid experimental bias. To track age-related changes in TCR beta repertoire diversity, the study relied on deep sequencing normalized with unique cDNA molecular identifiers.

The 40 or so donors, aged 6 to 90 years, were systemically healthy Caucasian individuals from Russia. Each donor gave about 9.8 milliliters of peripheral blood, drawn into EDTA-treated Vacutainer tubes. Ficoll-Paque density-gradient centrifugation was used to isolate PBMCs, with at least 7 million per sample. Trizol reagent was used to extract total RNA from PBMCs, with at least 6 micrograms per sample. Naive CD45RAhigh/CD27high T cell percentages were measured by flow cytometry on a PBMC aliquot from every donor. Looking up the germline V gene yields CDR1 SGHTA and CDR2 FQGNSA. The germline V end is reduced by 1 base and the J end by 2 bases; junction bases left unmatched: 6. Its CDR3 holds 16 amino acids, cysteine through phenylalanine. The retained sequence is limited to the CDR3, 48 bases, with the frame set at the first base. Details on this clonotype: Its antigen remains unidentified. No base qualities exist here, and no much larger clone lies one base off it.

Broader findings and caveats from the paper: The CMV infection status of donors was not known, potentially confounding age-related changes in expanded clonotypes. Estimates of total diversity based on one million sequenced T cells were regarded as lower bounds and as underestimates. Compared with the aged group, more naive CD4+ T cells, fewer expanded clones and increased TCR diversity were shown by the long-lived group, suggesting age selection. Since profiling was done on bulk unsorted PBMCs, naive and antigen-experienced compartments could not be conclusively compared. As age increased, observed TCR beta diversity per million T cells dropped in a roughly linear way, and a significant reduction was already evident by age approximately 40. A strong correlation was found between observed TCR beta diversity and the percentage of naive T cells measured by flow cytometry.

To prepare the library, 5' RACE was applied. TCRdb records Illumina HiSeq 2500 as the sequencer. A second roughly 6 to 11 cycle PCR used a sample-barcoded 5' primer and a J-beta primer mix. A template-switch 5' adaptor carrying 12 random nucleotides introduced a unique molecular identifier onto each TCR beta cDNA molecule. At least 2.5 million CDR3-containing paired-end reads were obtained from each sample. First-strand cDNA was synthesized from all RNA with the Mint cDNA synthesis kit, primed by a TRBC-specific oligonucleotide. Following uracil-DNA glycosylase treatment, a first 18-cycle PCR with universal primers M1SS and BC2_uni_R was performed on all cDNA. Per the source publication's procedure: Each sample was normalized by randomly selecting 1 million high-quality reads, each carrying a distinct molecular identifier. Reads with shared molecular identifiers were discarded instead of being binned into consensus sequences. MiTCR, with a Q25 quality threshold and the strictest error-elimination algorithm, was used for CDR3 identification, clonotype clustering and error correction. Lower-bound total TCR beta diversity was estimated with a nonparametric unseen species model using Euler transformation. In-frame beta chains were kept once TCRdb had trimmed the public reads at Q25 with fastp and called clones with MiXCR. Each CDR3 protein appears once, grouped with its most common genes and DNA. TCRdb assigned the V and J calls; the authors' analysis was not used. This sample holds hundreds of thousands of distinct CDR3 sequences; more than 40% were observed only once. The leading ten clones occupy about 32% of the sample.

The sample was blood. This TCR derives from a woman aged 60 to 75 in good health. The V and J genes are TRBV7-2 and TRBJ2-3; 7 bases in the middle match TRBD1. The DNA is TGTGCCAGCAGCTTAGTAAGGGGACAGTTCACAGATACGCAGTATTTT. Translated, it reads CASSLVRGQFTDTQYF.